This note documents a single T cell receptor (beta chain) sequence. This sample stems from a study of blood T cell repertoires in COVID-19. V was shortened by 0 bases and J by 2 bases, with 12 bases between the two germline ends. The CDR3 consists of 16 residues. CDR1 SGHAT and CDR2 FQNNGV come from the germline V gene. Profiling relied on immunoSEQ multiplex PCR, and the TCRdb table lists in-frame clones only, not all of them. The data contain roughly 110,000 clones, around 85% of them singletons. This chain uses TRBV11-2 with TRBJ2-3; perhaps TRBD2 as D (5 bases). Source material: peripheral blood. The sequence derives from a human donor in a cohort sampled during active COVID-19. CDR3 in amino acids: CASSLEAKRNTDTQYF. Here the CDR3 DNA reads TGTGCCAGCAGCTTAGAAGCAAAGCGGAACACAGATACGCAGTATTTT.